This passage covers 13 T cell receptor beta chains from one sample sequenced in a study of patients and donors after allogeneic stem cell transplantation. TCRdb reanalysed the RT-PCR reads using MiXCR and keeps one entry per CDR3 protein. The top ten hold 55% to 75% of the sample, which has about 40,000 distinct CDR3 sequences, more than 30% seen once. Sample: blood, either unsorted or a sorted T cell fraction (not recorded which). All receptors derive from a human donor who was either an allogeneic HSCT recipient or a stem cell or donor lymphocyte infusion donor (not recorded which). It is not recorded whose cells these are; they may come from a transplant donor.

This chain joins TRBV12-3 or TRBV12-4 and TRBJ2-1; 11 bases are shared with TRBD2. Losses at the gene ends were 11 bases for V and 3 bases for J; bases not matched to a gene: 3. The CDR3 consists of 13 residues. In nucleotides, the CDR3 is TGTGCCTCAGGGACTAGCGGCTACAATGAGCAGTTCTTC. Translating gives CASGTSGYNEQFF.

This clonotype was counted only a few times. The V and J genes are TRBV18 and TRBJ1-2, with 7 bases matching TRBD1. The CDR3 covers 13 residues. Germline-derived CDR1 and CDR2 are KGHSH and LQKENI. The V and J ends lost 3 bases and 4 bases, in that order; junction bases with no gene match: 2. CDR3: CASSPDRVYGYTF. The CDR3 bases are TGTGCCAGCTCACCCGACAGGGTCTATGGCTACACCTTC. Full variable domain (rest looked up from reference TRBV18 and TRBJ1-2): NAGVMQNPRHLVRRRGQEARLRCSPMKGHSHVYWYRQLPEEGLKFMVYLQKENIIDESGMPKERFSAEFPKEGPSILRIQQVVRGDSAAYFCASSPDRVYGYTFGSGTRLTVV.

The chain links TRBV6-5 to TRBJ1-1; D may be TRBD1 (5 bases). The CDR3 is made up of 17 amino acids. The V end lost 2 bases, the J end lost 0 bases, and 16 bases lay between the germline ends. The germline V gene has CDR1 MNHEY and CDR2 SVGAGI. CDR3 residues: CASSYGPLGTVNTEAFF. In nucleotides, the CDR3 is TGTGCCAGCAGTTACGGGCCCTTAGGGACGGTGAACACTGAAGCTTTCTTT.

J is TRBJ2-1 and V is TRBV19; 9 bases are shared with TRBD2. CDR3 length: 15 residues. Germline V lookup: CDR1 LNHDA, CDR2 SQIVND (reference sequence). V was clipped by 4 bases and J by 3 bases; unmatched bases: 4. This CDR3 reads CASSKTSGDYNEQFF. In DNA form, the CDR3 reads TGTGCCAGTAGTAAGACTAGCGGAGACTACAATGAGCAGTTCTTC.

The chain carries TRBV9 and TRBJ2-4, with TRBD1 identical over 10 bases. V trimming: 7 bases; J trimming: 0 bases; junction bases outside the gene matches: 1. CDR1 and CDR2 (germline): SGDLS, YYNGEE. This CDR3 is 14 amino acids long. As DNA, the CDR3 is TGTGCCAGCGGGACAGGGGAAGCCAAAAACATTCAGTACTTC. Residues: CASGTGEAKNIQYF. Full variable domain (missing parts from reference TRBV9 and TRBJ2-4): DSGVTQTPKHLITATGQRVTLRCSPRSGDLSVYWYQQSLDQGLQFLIQYYNGEERAKGNILERFSAQQFPDLHSELNLSSLELGDSALYFCASGTGEAKNIQYFGAGTRLSVL.

J is TRBJ1-1 and V is TRBV10-3, with 9 bases fitting TRBD1. V lost 11 bases and J lost 1; bases outside the gene matches: 5. Germline loops: CDR1 ENHRY, CDR2 SYGVKD. The CDR3 has 13 amino acids. In nucleotides, the CDR3 is TGTGCCCTAGGGACAGGGCGGAACACTGAAGCTTTCTTT. Its protein product is CALGTGRNTEAFF.

V is TRBV18 and J is TRBJ2-3; unclear D gene. The ends were cut back, 6 bases at V and 2 bases at J, with 3 bases in the middle. The CDR3 consists of 11 residues. Per germline, CDR1 KGHSH and CDR2 LQKENI. The CDR3 nucleotides are TGTGCCAGCTCGCACACAGATACGCAGTATTTT. This sequence encodes CASSHTDTQYF.

The chain is built from TRBV2 and TRBJ1-1, with TRBD1 matching 7 bases. V dropped 4 bases and J dropped 5; count of bases not matched to a gene: 7. CDR1 is SNHLY and CDR2 is FYNNEI in the germline V gene. The length of the CDR3 is 14 residues. This CDR3 is CASSATGWGTEAFF. DNA of the CDR3: TGTGCCAGCAGTGCGACAGGGTGGGGTACTGAAGCTTTCTTT.

V is TRBV18 and J is TRBJ2-7, with a weak D call TRBD2 (6 bases). V was trimmed by 4 bases and J by 4 bases, leaving 17 bases between them. Germline CDR1 and CDR2: KGHSH and LQKENI. The CDR3 is 15 residues long. The chain's CDR3 is CASSLGSTPIYEQYF. The CDR3, as DNA: TGTGCCAGCTCACTCGGGAGCACACCGATTTACGAGCAGTACTTC.

This clonotype has only one observation. The chain joins TRBV12-3 or TRBV12-4 to TRBJ2-3; 11 bases line up with TRBD2. V lost 5 bases to trimming and J lost 2 bases; unmatched junction nucleotides: 9. The CDR3 is made up of 17 amino acids. DNA of the CDR3: TGTGCCAGCAGTCCCCGGGCTAGCGGGAGGTACACAGATACGCAGTATTTT. Residues: CASSPRASGRYTDTQYF.

For this clonotype: With a much larger clone just one base away, this may be a read error. The rearrangement links TRBV5-1 to TRBJ1-2; no reliable D call. This CDR3 has 15 amino acids. CDR1 is SGHRS, CDR2 YFSETQ, per germline. The CDR3 spells CASSARTVGNYGNTF. The CDR3 DNA follows: TGCGCCAGCAGCGCGAGGACTGTTGGGAACTATGGCAACACCTTC.

The genes are TRBV5-6 and TRBJ2-7, with a tentative D call TRBD2 (5 bases). Germline assignment: CDR1 SGHDT and CDR2 YYEEEE. There are 16 residues in the CDR3. V was cut by 3 bases and J by 2 bases, with 18 bases left in between. The CDR3 is CASSSPLEDRAYEQYF. Here the CDR3 DNA reads TGTGCCAGCAGCTCCCCTTTGGAGGACCGAGCCTACGAGCAGTACTTC.

This clonotype was seen once. The V gene is TRBV7-6, the J gene TRBJ1-2, with 10 positions matching TRBD1. The V and J ends lost 5 bases and 7 bases, in that order; junction bases with no gene match: 10. The CDR3 has 15 amino acids. The germline CDR1 and CDR2 sequences are SGHVS and FNYEAQ. CDR3 DNA: TGTGCCAGCAGCGATACCCCGGGACAGGGGTTTGGCTACACCTTC. This gives the protein CASSDTPGQGFGYTF.